This TCR beta chain was sequenced for a study of cytotoxic CD8 clonotypes in ibrutinib-treated CLL (dated by TCRdb to the early 2020s). Looking at the study overall: The cohort had 11 relapsed/refractory and roughly 15 treatment-naive patients; roughly 17 were IGHV unmutated. Partial responses were observed in approximately 24 patients and complete responses in 2; after a median follow-up of around 68 months, remission was maintained in about 15 patients and progression was observed in about twelve. Response samples were obtained after a median of 12 months of treatment, with a range of about 6 to 36 months. An average of roughly 250,000 productive templates and roughly 94,000 productive rearrangements was obtained per sample. Of the 90 or so participants in the trial, about 25 had longitudinal samples available. Cryopreserved peripheral blood mononuclear cells were obtained before treatment, at response, and at either sustained remission or disease progression. Patients were still on ibrutinib when every remission and progressive disease sample was collected. General conclusions and limits of the study: An increase in clonality was observed at ibrutinib response, with clonality remaining stable during sustained remission and falling back toward baseline at progression. Baseline clonality exceeded that of age-matched healthy donors and correlated strongly with circulating CD8+ T-cell counts. Sustained-remission and progressing patients did not have matched sampling times, and lymph node repertoires were not examined. Public clonotypes were rare and either shrank or stayed stable during treatment, and the rise in clonality at ibrutinib response reflected expansion of private clonotypes.

Points on this clone: Its antigen is unknown. One base away there is no much larger clone; base qualities are not given.

On a MiSeq, deep resolution sequencing aimed for a depth between 1 in 1 million and 1 in 200,000 T cells, with each clonotype covered roughly 10x on average. The immunoSEQ hsTCRB Kit was used to generate the TCR beta libraries. The original methods were these. ImmunoSEQ Data Assistant and ImmunoSEQ Analyzer were used for data analysis, and V, D and J genes were assigned according to IMGT definitions. Clonality was computed as one minus normalized Shannon entropy of productive rearrangement frequencies, ranging from 0 to 1. Public clonotype analysis was restricted to overrepresented clonotypes comprising at least 0.05% of each patient's repertoire. About 13 age-matched healthy donor repertoires from immuneACCESS were used as controls for clonality. Here the immuneACCESS table is served through TCRdb, limited to in-frame sequences with V and J called. Missing clones are a known gap in these copies; in checked studies unresolved V genes cover under half, and the rest lacks a known reason. That table is the source of V, J and clone size, and D and trimming were worked out from the DNA. The sample contains some 200,000 clones, roughly 72% of them found a single time. 13% of the sample belongs to the ten largest clones.

Including cysteine and phenylalanine, the CDR3 has 15 amino acids. The sequence is cut down to CDR3 DNA, 45 bases in frame from base 1. V is cut by 0 bases and J by 2 bases, and the space between the germline ends is 11 bases. CDR1 and CDR2, per the germline V gene (reference sequence), are GTSNPN and SVGIG. The time point label for this specimen denotes: approximately 25 months on ibrutinib. For TCR beta library preparation, roughly 2 micrograms of genomic DNA was extracted from cryopreserved PBMCs. Longitudinal blood samples from CLL patients receiving ibrutinib monotherapy were subjected to high-throughput TCR beta sequencing. The patients took part in an open-label, single-center phase 2 trial of ibrutinib monotherapy.

Sample: PBMCs, taken after 24 months of ibrutinib treatment. The TCR sequence derives from a human donor with chronic lymphocytic leukemia. Here the chain combines TRBV30 and TRBJ1-5; a tentative D call is TRBD1 (6 bases match). The sequenced DNA: TGTGCCTGGAGTGTTATCGGGGGCGGCAATCAGCCCCAGCATTTT. Its product reads: CAWSVIGGGNQPQHF.